This passage covers 18 T cell receptor beta chains from one sample sequenced in a study of T cell repertoires in cytomegalovirus infection. Which antigens these TCRs recognize remains unknown. TCRdb redid the calling of the reads with MiXCR, one entry per CDR3 protein. The data contain about 480,000 distinct CDR3 sequences, about 33% of them seen just once; the ten biggest clones take up roughly 17%. Sample: cultured PBMCs, taken from culture after CMV antigen stimulation. The receptor set was obtained from a human donor in good health (CMV status not recorded). Some clones in this sample may be carry-over from other donors' samples.

The chain combines TRBV25-1 with TRBJ1-2, with D possibly TRBD1 on 5 matching bases. The CDR3 sequence is 15 residues long. The V gene's germline CDR1 is MGHDK and CDR2 SYGVNS. Trimming removed 1 base at V and 0 bases at J, with 9 bases between. Here the CDR3 reads CASSEFGGANYGYTF. The DNA of the CDR3 is TGTGCCAGCAGTGAATTTGGGGGAGCTAACTATGGCTACACCTTC.

This clonotype was observed a handful of times. This sequence joins TRBV7-3 and TRBJ2-7; either TRBD1 or TRBD2 may fit D (5 bases each). Looked up from germline, CDR1 is SGHTA and CDR2 is FQGTGA. V was clipped by 5 bases and J by 6 bases, with 23 bases between them. This CDR3 comprises 16 residues. This CDR3 reads CASSLRLGPPAGEQYF. Here the CDR3 DNA reads TGTGCCAGCAGCCTCCGTCTGGGACCTCCAGCCGGCGAGCAGTACTTC.

The chain joins TRBV7-2 to TRBJ1-2; D is unresolved. The length of the CDR3 is 12 residues. The V end lost 5 bases, the J end lost 8 bases, and 12 bases lay between the germline ends. CDR1 SGHTA and CDR2 FQGNSA come from the germline V gene. This CDR3 is CASSPDTLGYTF. As DNA, the CDR3 is TGTGCCAGCAGCCCTGACACCTTGGGCTACACCTTC. The complete variable domain, with remaining parts taken from reference TRBV7-2 and TRBJ1-2, reads GAGVSQSPSNKVTEKGKDVELRCDPISGHTALYWYRQSLGQGLEFLIYFQGNSAPDKSGLPSDRFSAERTGGSVSTLTIQRTQQEDSAVYLCASSPDTLGYTFGSGTRLTVV.

The rearrangement joins TRBV11-2 to TRBJ2-2; possibly TRBD2 for D (5 bases). The germline CDR1 and CDR2 sequences are SGHAT and FQNNGV. There are 16 residues in the CDR3. The V and J ends lost 1 base and 6 bases respectively, with 15 bases between them. CDR3 in amino acids: CASSLVTGNAAGELFF. The CDR3 DNA reads as TGTGCCAGCAGCTTAGTTACGGGAAACGCCGCCGGGGAGCTGTTTTTT.

The V gene is TRBV24-1, the J gene TRBJ2-3; D may correspond to TRBD1 or TRBD2 (5 bases each). The V end lost 1 base, the J end lost 2 bases, and 9 bases lay between the germline ends. Germline lookup yields CDR1 KGHDR and CDR2 SFDVKD. The CDR3 is 15 residues long. The CDR3 sequence: CATSDFGTSTDTQYF. CDR3 nucleotides: TGTGCCACCAGTGATTTTGGGACCTCCACAGATACGCAGTATTTT.

This clonotype was detected only a few times. This chain links TRBV7-2 with TRBJ2-5; 8 bases are a match to TRBD2. Germline CDR1 SGHTA, CDR2 FQGNSA. CDR3 length equals 15 residues. V dropped 2 bases and J dropped 0; count of bases not matched to a gene: 2. CDR3 region: CASSLTGRDQETQYF. The DNA of the CDR3 is TGTGCCAGCAGCTTAACCGGGAGGGACCAAGAGACCCAGTACTTC.

This clonotype was counted between two and nine times. The gene calls are TRBV20-1 and TRBJ2-1; D is perhaps TRBD1 (5 bases). Germline values: CDR1 DFQATT, CDR2 SNEGSKA (reference sequence). The CDR3 covers 16 residues. V was pared by 3 bases and J by 0 bases, with 15 bases between. The DNA for the CDR3 is TGCAGTGCTAGTGGGAATGGGGCCAGCTCCTACAATGAGCAGTTCTTC. Translation: CSASGNGASSYNEQFF.

This chain connects TRBV20-1 to TRBJ2-1, with 9 bases aligning to TRBD2. This CDR3 has 15 amino acids. V trimming: 6 bases; J trimming: 4 bases; junction bases outside the gene matches: 10. Germline assignment: CDR1 DFQATT and CDR2 SNEGSKA (reference sequence). CDR3 region: CSASPSGILYNEQFF. CDR3 bases: TGCAGTGCCTCCCCTAGCGGGATCCTTTACAATGAGCAGTTCTTC.

In DNA form, the CDR3 reads TGCGCCAGCAGCCAAGGGGTTGGACAGGGTCGGTTGAGCAATCAGCCCCAGCATTTT. Protein product: CASSQGVGQGRLSNQPQHF. This chain connects TRBV4-1 to TRBJ1-5; 8 bases are a match to TRBD1. Germline V gives CDR1 MGHRA, CDR2 YSYEKL. There are 19 residues in the CDR3. The junction had 12 bases not matched to a gene; V was cut back by 1 base and J by 1 base.

This clonotype came up a few times. This chain joins TRBV20-1 and TRBJ2-1, with D possibly being TRBD2 (5 bases). CDR1 and CDR2 (germline): DFQATT, SNEGSKA (reference sequence). The CDR3 totals 17 residues. Trimming took 7 bases from V and 5 from J, leaving 27 bases between them. DNA of the CDR3: TGCAGTGGTACGAAGGTCGCCGGGAATCCCGTTGACAATGAGCAGTTCTTC. Protein: CSGTKVAGNPVDNEQFF.

This clonotype showed up many times. This rearrangement joins TRBV10-3 to TRBJ2-7; D assignment may be TRBD1 or TRBD2 (5 bases each). The ends were cut back, 5 bases at V and 0 bases at J, with 11 bases in the middle. CDR1 ENHRY and CDR2 SYGVKD come from the germline V gene. This CDR3 region has 14 residues. This chain's CDR3 is CAISPGAASYEQYF. The CDR3 bases are TGTGCCATCAGTCCCGGGGCGGCCTCCTACGAGCAGTACTTC.

The gene calls are TRBV7-9 and TRBJ2-1; possible D gene TRBD2, 6 bases. Trimming stripped 1 base from V and 7 bases from J, with 11 bases between. This CDR3 is 14 amino acids long. The germline V gene encodes CDR1 SEHNR and CDR2 FQNEAQ (reference sequence). Here the CDR3 DNA reads TGTGCCAGCAGCTTAGACGGCGGGGCGAATGAGCAGTTCTTC. Residues: CASSLDGGANEQFF. Full variable domain (missing parts from reference TRBV7-9 and TRBJ2-1): DTGVSQNPRHKITKRGQNVTFRCDPISEHNRLYWYRQTLGQGPEFLTYFQNEAQLEKSRLLSDRFSAERPKGSFSTLEIQRTEQGDSAMYLCASSLDGGANEQFFGPGTRLTVL.

The table lists this clonotype with a few counts. The chain uses TRBV7-8 and TRBJ2-2, with D perhaps given as TRBD1 or TRBD2 (5 bases each). V lost 1 base and J lost 6, with 18 bases in between. This CDR3 comprises 17 residues. Germline CDR1 is SGHVS and CDR2 is FQNEAQ. The CDR3 loop is CASSLGVTGRFAGELFF. The CDR3 region has the DNA TGTGCCAGCAGCTTAGGAGTGACGGGACGGTTTGCCGGGGAGCTGTTTTTT.

This chain connects TRBV7-2 to TRBJ2-1; 8 bases are a match to TRBD1. The CDR3 has 18 amino acids. In germline, CDR1 is SGHTA, CDR2 FQGNSA. V lost 0 bases, J lost 6 bases, and 13 bases stayed unmatched. CDR3 amino acids: CASSLAIFVSDRGNEQFF. The CDR3 nucleotides read TGTGCCAGCAGCTTAGCGATTTTTGTCTCCGACAGGGGCAATGAGCAGTTCTTC. Looking up the rest from reference TRBV7-2 and TRBJ2-1 gives the full variable domain: GAGVSQSPSNKVTEKGKDVELRCDPISGHTALYWYRQSLGQGLEFLIYFQGNSAPDKSGLPSDRFSAERTGGSVSTLTIQRTQQEDSAVYLCASSLAIFVSDRGNEQFFGPGTRLTVL.

This clonotype was counted between two and nine times. As DNA, the CDR3 is TGTGCCAGCAGCAAAACCGGGAGCTCCTACAATGAGCAGTTCTTC. It specifies CASSKTGSSYNEQFF. The chain joins TRBV7-2 to TRBJ2-1; the D gene is possibly TRBD2 (6 bases). V shed 5 bases and J shed 0 bases, with 11 bases lying between them. Germline CDR1 is SGHTA and CDR2 is FQGNSA. The CDR3 sequence is 15 residues long.

CDR3 region: CASSIGTSMNEQFF. The CDR3 nucleotides read TGTGCCAGCAGCATCGGGACCTCAATGAATGAGCAGTTCTTC. This sequence joins TRBV7-2 and TRBJ2-1; the D gene could be TRBD1 or TRBD2 (5 bases each). The CDR3 runs to 14 residues. Germline CDR1 is SGHTA and CDR2 is FQGNSA. With 5 bases removed from V and 7 bases from J, the gap between germline ends came to 15 bases. The complete variable domain, with remaining parts taken from reference TRBV7-2 and TRBJ2-1, reads GAGVSQSPSNKVTEKGKDVELRCDPISGHTALYWYRQSLGQGLEFLIYFQGNSAPDKSGLPSDRFSAERTGGSVSTLTIQRTQQEDSAVYLCASSIGTSMNEQFFGPGTRLTVL.

This clonotype was counted only a few times. The V call is TRBV11-2, the J call TRBJ2-7; 7 bases are shared with TRBD2. This CDR3 is 14 amino acids long. The V gene end was trimmed by 6 bases and the J gene end by 0 bases; junction bases not matched to a gene: 5. From germline, CDR1 is SGHAT and CDR2 FQNNGV. The CDR3: CASRLAFDSYEQYF. CDR3 coding DNA: TGTGCCAGCAGACTAGCGTTCGACTCCTACGAGCAGTACTTC.

The table lists this clonotype with many counts. V and J are TRBV7-6 and TRBJ2-3, with 7 bases that match TRBD2. With V trimmed by 5 bases and J by 5 bases, 7 bases remained unmatched. The CDR3 contains 14 residues. Germline CDR1 SGHVS, CDR2 FNYEAQ. The CDR3, as DNA: TGTGCCAGCAGCACCACTAGCGCAGGAGATACGCAGTATTTT. Encoded protein: CASSTTSAGDTQYF.